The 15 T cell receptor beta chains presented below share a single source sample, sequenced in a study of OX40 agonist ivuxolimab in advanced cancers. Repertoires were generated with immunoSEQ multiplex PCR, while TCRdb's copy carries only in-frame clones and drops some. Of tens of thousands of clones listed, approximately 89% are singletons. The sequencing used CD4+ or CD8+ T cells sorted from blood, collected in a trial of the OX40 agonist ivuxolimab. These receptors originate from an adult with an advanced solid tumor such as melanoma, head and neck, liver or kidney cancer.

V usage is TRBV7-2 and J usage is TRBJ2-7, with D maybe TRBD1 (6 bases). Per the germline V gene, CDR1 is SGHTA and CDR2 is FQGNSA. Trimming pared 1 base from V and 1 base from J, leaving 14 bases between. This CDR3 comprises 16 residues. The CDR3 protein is CASSLVVTGLSYEQYF. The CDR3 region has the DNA TGTGCCAGCAGCTTAGTGGTGACAGGACTGTCCTACGAGCAGTACTTC.

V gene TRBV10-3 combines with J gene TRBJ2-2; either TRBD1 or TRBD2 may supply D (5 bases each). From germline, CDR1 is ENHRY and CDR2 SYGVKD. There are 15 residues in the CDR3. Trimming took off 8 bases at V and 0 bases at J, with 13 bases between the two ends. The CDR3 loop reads CAIGTGQSNTGELFF. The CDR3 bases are TGTGCCATCGGGACGGGGCAGTCGAACACCGGGGAGCTGTTTTTT.

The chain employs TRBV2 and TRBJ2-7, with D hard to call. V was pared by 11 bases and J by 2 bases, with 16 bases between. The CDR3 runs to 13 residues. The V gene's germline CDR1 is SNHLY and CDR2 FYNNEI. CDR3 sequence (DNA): TGTGCCTCCCGCGTTTGGGGAACCTACGAGCAGTACTTC. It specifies CASRVWGTYEQYF.

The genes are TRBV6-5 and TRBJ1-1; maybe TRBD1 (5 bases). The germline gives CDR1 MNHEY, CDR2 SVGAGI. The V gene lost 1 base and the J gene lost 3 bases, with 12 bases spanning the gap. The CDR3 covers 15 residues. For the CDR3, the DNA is TGTGCCAGCAGTTACTTGGGGGTTGGCGACACTGAAGCTTTCTTT. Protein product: CASSYLGVGDTEAFF.

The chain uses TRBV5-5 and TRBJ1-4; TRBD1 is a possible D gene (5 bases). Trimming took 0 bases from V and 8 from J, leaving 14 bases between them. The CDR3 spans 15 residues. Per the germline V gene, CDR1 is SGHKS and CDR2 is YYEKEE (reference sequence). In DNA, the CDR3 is TGTGCCAGCAGCTTGGATGGGGGTTGGGGCGAAAAACTGTTTTTT. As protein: CASSLDGGWGEKLFF.

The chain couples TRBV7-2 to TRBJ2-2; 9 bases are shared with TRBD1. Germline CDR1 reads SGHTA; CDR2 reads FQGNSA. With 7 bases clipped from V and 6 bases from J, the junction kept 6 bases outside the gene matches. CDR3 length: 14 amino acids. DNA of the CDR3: TGTGCCAGCAATGTCCGGACAGGGGCCGGGGAGCTGTTTTTT. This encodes CASNVRTGAGELFF.

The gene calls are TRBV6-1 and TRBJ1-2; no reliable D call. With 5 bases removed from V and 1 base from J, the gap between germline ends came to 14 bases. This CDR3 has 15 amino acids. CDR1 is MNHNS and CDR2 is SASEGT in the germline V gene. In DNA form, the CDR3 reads TGTGCCAGCAGTCGGGCATTGACGGATAACTATGGCTACACCTTC. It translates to CASSRALTDNYGYTF.

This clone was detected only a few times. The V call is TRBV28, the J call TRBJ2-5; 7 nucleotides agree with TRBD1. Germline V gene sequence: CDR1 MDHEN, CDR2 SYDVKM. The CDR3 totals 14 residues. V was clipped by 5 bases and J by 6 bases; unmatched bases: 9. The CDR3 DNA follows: TGTGCCAGCAGTGCCCCGACAGGGCCAAAGACCCAGTACTTC. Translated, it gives CASSAPTGPKTQYF.

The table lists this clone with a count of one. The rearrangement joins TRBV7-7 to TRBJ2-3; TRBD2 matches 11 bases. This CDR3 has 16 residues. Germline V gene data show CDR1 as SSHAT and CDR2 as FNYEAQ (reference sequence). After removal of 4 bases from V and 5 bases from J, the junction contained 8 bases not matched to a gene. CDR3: CASSSLAGGPIDTQYF. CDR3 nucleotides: TGTGCCAGCAGCTCATTAGCGGGAGGGCCTATAGATACGCAGTATTTT.

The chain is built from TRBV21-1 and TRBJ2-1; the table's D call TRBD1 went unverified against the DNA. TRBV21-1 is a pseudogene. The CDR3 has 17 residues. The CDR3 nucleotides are TGTGCCAGCAGCAACCTTCGTCGTGGTTACAGGGATAATGAGCAGTTCTTC. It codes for CASSNLRRGYRDNEQFF.

This CDR3 is CASSPTGTSTADTQYF. The CDR3 bases are TGTGCCAGCAGCCCAACCGGGACTAGCACCGCAGATACGCAGTATTTT. The chain recombines TRBV5-4 with TRBJ2-3, with 9 bases aligning to TRBD2. CDR1 SGHNT and CDR2 YYREEE come from the germline V gene (reference sequence). The CDR3 consists of 16 residues. Trimming cost V 4 bases and J 4 bases; bases outside gene matches: 10.

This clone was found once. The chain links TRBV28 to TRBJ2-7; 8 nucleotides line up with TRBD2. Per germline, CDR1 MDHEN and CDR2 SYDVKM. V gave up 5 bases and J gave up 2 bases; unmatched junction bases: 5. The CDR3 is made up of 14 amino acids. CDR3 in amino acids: CASSPRGGTYEQYF. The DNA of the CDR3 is TGTGCCAGCAGTCCTCGGGGGGGGACCTACGAGCAGTACTTC.

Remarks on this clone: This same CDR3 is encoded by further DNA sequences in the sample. CDR3: CASSSGQGGYGYTF. The DNA for the CDR3 is TGTGCCAGCAGCTCGGGACAGGGAGGCTATGGCTACACCTTC. The chain is built from TRBV6-5 and TRBJ1-2; 9 bases match TRBD1. Germline trimming cut 6 bases from V and 4 bases from J; bases unmatched to any gene: 6. The CDR3 extends over 14 amino acids. Germline lookup yields CDR1 MNHEY and CDR2 SVGAGI.

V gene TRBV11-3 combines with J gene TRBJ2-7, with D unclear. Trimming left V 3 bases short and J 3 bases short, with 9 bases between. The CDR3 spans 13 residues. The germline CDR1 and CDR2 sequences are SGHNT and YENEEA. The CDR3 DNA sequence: TGTGCCAGCAGCTTGAACAGCCTCTACGAGCAGTACTTC. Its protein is CASSLNSLYEQYF.

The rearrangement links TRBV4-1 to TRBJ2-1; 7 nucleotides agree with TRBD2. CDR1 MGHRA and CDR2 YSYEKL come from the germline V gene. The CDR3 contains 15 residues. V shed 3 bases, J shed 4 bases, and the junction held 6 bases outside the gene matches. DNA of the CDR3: TGCGCCAGCAGCCAGTTCCAAGCGGGGTACAATGAGCAGTTCTTC. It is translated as CASSQFQAGYNEQFF.